One and the same sample provided the 17 T cell receptor beta chains below, sequenced in a study of blood T cell repertoires in COVID-19 (TCRdb year 2020). To prepare the library, the immunoSEQ multiplex PCR assay was applied. This immuneACCESS table, as held by TCRdb, lists in-frame sequences with V and J called but not all clones. Of the missing ones, under half trace to an unresolved V gene in checked studies; the others have no known cause. The table for this sample lists 200,000 to 250,000 clones; around 87% of them were counted only once. The top ten clonotypes cover just over 3% of the sample. Sequencing was carried out using peripheral blood. The receptors derive from a woman aged 25-40 years who had recovered from COVID-19.

This clone occurred a few times. The V and J genes are TRBV18 and TRBJ1-1, with D perhaps TRBD1 (6 bases). Germline values: CDR1 KGHSH, CDR2 LQKENI. This CDR3 has 17 amino acids. Trimming pared 4 bases from V and 4 bases from J, leaving 22 bases between. The CDR3 DNA reads TGTGCCAGCTCACTCGGCCGGGAGGGGGGATACGGCACTGAAGCTTTCTTT. Its translation is CASSLGREGGYGTEAFF.

The CDR3 spells CATSDLSRGNQPQHF. In DNA form, the CDR3 reads TGTGCCACCAGTGATTTGTCTCGGGGGAACCAGCCCCAGCATTTT. The chain carries TRBV24-1 and TRBJ1-5; possible D gene TRBD1, 5 bases. The CDR3 runs 15 residues. V was trimmed by 0 bases and J by 7 bases, leaving 12 bases between them. CDR1 and CDR2 from the germline V gene are KGHDR and SFDVKD.

In nucleotides, the CDR3 is TGTGCCAGCAGTTTACTTGGCCGGGTTGGAAATGAGCAGTTCTTC. Its translation is CASSLLGRVGNEQFF. This chain uses TRBV27 with TRBJ2-1; D call uncertain. Germline loops: CDR1 MNHEY, CDR2 SMNVEV (reference sequence). Between the trimmed V and J ends, which lost 2 bases and 7 bases, there was a span of 15 bases. The CDR3 runs 15 residues.

This clone was counted between two and nine times. The CDR3 DNA reads TGTGCCAGCAGTTACTTGAGCCCCGGGGAGCTGTTTTTT. It translates to CASSYLSPGELFF. The chain has TRBV6-6 and TRBJ2-2; D gene ambiguous. In germline, CDR1 is MNHNY, CDR2 SVGAGI (reference sequence). Trimming left V 1 base short and J 6 bases short, with 6 bases between. The CDR3 is 13 amino acids.

This clone was found once. V usage is TRBV6-5 and J usage is TRBJ2-3; a weak D match, TRBD2 (6 bases). The CDR3 is made up of 15 amino acids. Trimming left V 7 bases short and J 6 bases short, with 20 bases between. Germline CDR1 is MNHEY and CDR2 is SVGAGI. The CDR3, as DNA: TGTGCCAGCAATCGGGGGACCTCCACGGGGGATACGCAGTATTTT. Amino acid sequence: CASNRGTSTGDTQYF.

The chain is built from TRBV3-1 (or the pseudogene TRBV3-2) and TRBJ1-2; a possible D gene is TRBD1 (6 bases). Germline V gene sequence: CDR1 LGHDT, CDR2 YNNKEL (reference sequence). This CDR3 has 15 amino acids. V was trimmed by 4 bases and J by 1 base, leaving 13 bases between them. As DNA, the CDR3 is TGTGCCAGCAGCCTACAGGGCACGAGTAACTATGGCTACACCTTC. It codes for CASSLQGTSNYGYTF.

J is TRBJ1-3 and V is TRBV4-3, with D hard to call. CDR3 size: 18 residues. Germline V CDR1 and CDR2: LGHNA, YSLEER. The ends were cut back, 3 bases at V and 0 bases at J, with 18 bases in the middle. The CDR3 DNA reads as TGCGCCAGCAGCCAGATGATCGAGAGGGTCCGCTCTGGAAACACCATATATTTT. This sequence encodes CASSQMIERVRSGNTIYF.

J is TRBJ2-3 and V is TRBV7-3, with D possibly matching TRBD2 (5 bases). The CDR3 loop spans 12 amino acids. V was shortened by 5 bases and J by 6 bases, with 9 bases between the two germline ends. CDR1 is SGHTA and CDR2 is FQGTGA in the germline V gene. The CDR3, as DNA: TGTGCCAGCAGCCTTAGCGAGGATACGCAGTATTTT. This sequence encodes CASSLSEDTQYF. The variable domain in full, with the rest retrieved from reference TRBV7-3 and TRBJ2-3, is GAGVSQTPSNKVTEKGKYVELRCDPISGHTALYWYRQSLGQGPEFLIYFQGTGAADDSGLPNDRFFAVRPEGSVSTLKIQRTERGDSAVYLCASSLSEDTQYFGPGTRLTVL.

The chain links TRBV7-2 to TRBJ2-7; 9 positions match TRBD2. V was pared by 0 bases and J by 1 base, with 4 bases of the junction left unmatched. This CDR3 is 16 amino acids long. CDR1 and CDR2 (germline): SGHTA, FQGNSA. This chain's CDR3 is CASSLAGGGASYEQYF. CDR3 nucleotides: TGTGCCAGCAGCTTAGCGGGCGGGGGGGCATCCTACGAGCAGTACTTC.

The chain has TRBV5-4 and TRBJ1-4, with D unresolved. V lost 0 bases and J lost 8, with 11 bases in between. This CDR3 has 14 amino acids. CDR1 and CDR2 from the germline V gene are SGHNT and YYREEE (reference sequence). CDR3 region: CASSLGLEREKLFF. CDR3 DNA: TGTGCCAGCAGCTTGGGTCTAGAGAGGGAAAAACTGTTTTTT.

This rearrangement joins TRBV5-5 to TRBJ1-2; D not resolved. Trimming took off 4 bases at V and 14 bases at J, with 15 bases between the two ends. This CDR3 spans 11 amino acids. CDR1 SGHKS and CDR2 YYEKEE come from the germline V gene (reference sequence). This CDR3 is CASSQTGEPTF. The DNA for the CDR3 is TGTGCCAGCAGCCAAACCGGGGAACCGACCTTC.

V is TRBV7-2 and J is TRBJ2-1; 9 bases map to TRBD2. The CDR3 consists of 13 residues. V trimming: 2 bases; J trimming: 10 bases; junction bases outside the gene matches: 3. CDR1 and CDR2 from the germline V gene are SGHTA and FQGNSA. The CDR3 reads CASSLRRGGEQFF. CDR3 sequence (DNA): TGTGCCAGCAGCTTACGGCGGGGGGGCGAGCAGTTCTTC.

The CDR3 DNA is TGTGCCAGCAGCTATGGACAGGGATGGGCCGGGGAGCTGTTTTTT. Its protein is CASSYGQGWAGELFF. The chain is built from TRBV7-9 and TRBJ2-2, with 8 nucleotides matching TRBD1. Trimming at V came to 4 bases and at J to 6 bases, leaving 7 bases not matched to a gene. There are 15 residues in the CDR3. The germline CDR1 and CDR2 sequences are SEHNR and FQNEAQ (reference sequence). The whole variable domain, filled in from reference TRBV7-9 and TRBJ2-2, reads DTGVSQNPRHKITKRGQNVTFRCDPISEHNRLYWYRQTLGQGPEFLTYFQNEAQLEKSRLLSDRFSAERPKGSFSTLEIQRTEQGDSAMYLCASSYGQGWAGELFFGEGSRLTVL.

J is TRBJ2-1 and V is TRBV10-3, with TRBD2 identical over 14 bases. V dropped 6 bases and J dropped 5; count of bases not matched to a gene: 3. Germline CDR1 ENHRY, CDR2 SYGVKD. The CDR3 has 15 amino acids. The CDR3 nucleotides are TGTGCCATCAGGGGACTAGCGGGGGAACACAATGAGCAGTTCTTC. Translating gives CAIRGLAGEHNEQFF.

This chain joins TRBV4-1 and TRBJ2-3; 9 bases align to TRBD2. Per germline, CDR1 MGHRA and CDR2 YSYEKL. The CDR3 is made up of 19 amino acids. V shed 5 bases, J shed 4 bases, and the junction held 19 bases outside the gene matches. As DNA, the CDR3 is TGCGCCAGCAGCGGGTGGGAAGCGGGGGGCGCCCTTCCCGCAGATACGCAGTATTTT. This gives the protein CASSGWEAGGALPADTQYF.

The CDR3 here is CASSYSGGRVGYTF. DNA of the CDR3: TGTGCCAGCAGTTACTCGGGGGGGCGCGTTGGCTACACCTTC. This chain links TRBV6-5 with TRBJ1-2; maybe TRBD1 (6 bases). Germline values: CDR1 MNHEY, CDR2 SVGAGI. This CDR3 has 14 amino acids. The V gene lost 0 bases and the J gene lost 7 bases, with 12 bases spanning the gap.

This sequence joins TRBV5-6 and TRBJ1-2; 7 nucleotides align to TRBD1. The CDR3 sequence is 16 residues long. Losses at the gene ends were 2 bases for V and 5 bases for J; bases not matched to a gene: 12. Germline values: CDR1 SGHDT, CDR2 YYEEEE. This CDR3 reads CASSLPGQETRYGYTF. In DNA, the CDR3 is TGTGCCAGCAGCTTACCTGGACAGGAGACGCGGTATGGCTACACCTTC.